What follows are 27 T cell receptor beta chains derived from one specimen sequenced in a study of vaccination and CD4 T cells after COVID-19. For these receptors, no antigen is known. An Oncomine TCR Beta short-read assay was used to sequence the DNA from cultured CD4+ T cells. One entry per CDR3 protein results from TCRdb running MiXCR on the PCR reads. Of about 14,000 distinct CDR3 sequences listed, around half are singletons. This sample's treatment: roughly 10-day PBMC culture with coronavirus spike peptide pools or control peptides (ViraFEST assay). The sample consisted of CD4+ T cells from blood, cultured in vitro. These receptors all stem from a human donor who had recovered from COVID-19.

This clonotype showed up just a few times. The rearrangement links TRBV6-1 to TRBJ1-5, with D possibly TRBD1 on 5 matching bases. This CDR3 is 16 amino acids long. The germline gives CDR1 MNHNS, CDR2 SASEGT. V lost 4 bases, J lost 4 bases, and 17 bases lay in between. This CDR3 reads CASSALLKGRNQPQHF. CDR3 coding DNA: TGTGCCAGCAGTGCCCTTTTGAAGGGGAGAAATCAGCCCCAGCATTTT.

The chain joins TRBV20-1 to TRBJ2-5, with 8 bases fitting TRBD2. The CDR3 covers 14 residues. In germline, CDR1 is DFQATT, CDR2 SNEGSKA (reference sequence). This CDR3 is CSPLAGSFQETQYF. In nucleotides, the CDR3 is TGCAGCCCTTTAGCGGGGTCATTCCAAGAGACCCAGTACTTC.

The genes are TRBV27 and TRBJ1-6; a weak D match, TRBD1 (6 bases). The CDR3 has 15 residues. The germline CDR1 and CDR2 sequences are MNHEY and SMNVEV (reference sequence). The V gene lost 3 bases and the J gene lost 8 bases, with 14 bases spanning the gap. For the CDR3, the DNA is TGTGCCAGCAGTTTTACTACAGGGAAGGATTCACCCCTCCACTTT. Translating it yields CASSFTTGKDSPLHF.

The rearrangement links TRBV5-4 to TRBJ2-1, with 8 positions matching TRBD1. From germline, CDR1 is SGHNT and CDR2 YYREEE (reference sequence). CDR3 length: 16 amino acids. V lost 2 bases, J lost 4 bases, and 8 bases stayed unmatched. The CDR3 coding sequence is TGTGCCAGCAGCTTTTCGGGCAGGGGGCGATACAATGAGCAGTTCTTC. The encoded protein is CASSFSGRGRYNEQFF.

This clonotype was observed a few times. V gene TRBV20-1 combines with J gene TRBJ2-4, with D tentatively TRBD1 or TRBD2 (5 bases each). The V gene lost 2 bases and the J gene lost 4 bases, with 15 bases spanning the gap. Per germline, CDR1 DFQATT and CDR2 SNEGSKA (reference sequence). There are 15 residues in the CDR3. Here the CDR3 DNA reads TGCAGTGCTAGAACCCCCGGGACGGATAAAAACATTCAGTACTTC. Translating gives CSARTPGTDKNIQYF.

The chain uses TRBV20-1 and TRBJ2-5; no clear D. The ends were cut back, 4 bases at V and 3 bases at J, with 6 bases in the middle. This CDR3 is 11 amino acids long. Germline CDR1 is DFQATT and CDR2 is SNEGSKA (reference sequence). For the CDR3, the DNA is TGCAGTGCTATACCCAAAGAGACCCAGTACTTC. The encoded protein is CSAIPKETQYF.

The table lists this clonotype with a few counts. This rearrangement joins TRBV6-4 to TRBJ2-2; 9 bases map to TRBD1. Germline lookup yields CDR1 MRHNA and CDR2 SNTAGT. The CDR3 has 14 residues. The V segment lost 3 bases and the J segment 4 bases; nucleotides outside the gene matches: 0. The DNA for the CDR3 is TGTGCCAGCAGTGAGGGACAGGGCACCGGGGAGCTGTTTTTT. As protein: CASSEGQGTGELFF.

This clonotype turned up a few times. The J gene is TRBJ1-6, the V gene TRBV7-3, with D unclear. This CDR3 is built from 14 residues. Germline V lookup: CDR1 SGHTA, CDR2 FQGTGA. V was cut by 2 bases and J by 5 bases, with 7 bases left in between. The CDR3 here is CASSLGPDNSPLHF. CDR3 coding DNA: TGTGCCAGCAGCTTAGGCCCCGATAATTCACCCCTCCACTTT.

The gene calls are TRBV29-1 and TRBJ1-1; a weak D match, TRBD1 (5 bases). Germline CDR1 reads SQVTM; CDR2 reads ANQGSEA. This CDR3 has 13 amino acids. V was clipped by 7 bases and J by 5 bases, with 17 bases between them. The CDR3 DNA reads TGCAGCGCCGACAGTCGGTGGAAGACTGAAGCTTTCTTT. Amino acid sequence: CSADSRWKTEAFF. The full variable domain, completed using reference TRBV29-1 and TRBJ1-1, is SAVISQKPSRDICQRGTSLTIQCQVDSQVTMMFWYRQQPGQSLTLIATANQGSEATYESGFVIDKFPISRPNLTFSTLTVSNMSPEDSSIYLCSADSRWKTEAFFGQGTRLTVV.

This chain connects TRBV7-2 to TRBJ2-1; no firm D call. V dropped 4 bases and J dropped 0 bases, with 13 bases sitting between them. From germline, CDR1 is SGHTA and CDR2 FQGNSA. There are 16 residues in the CDR3. The CDR3 DNA reads TGTGCCAGCAGCTCCGAATCAACACTCTCCTACAATGAGCAGTTCTTC. Its protein is CASSSESTLSYNEQFF. Drawing the rest from reference TRBV7-2 and TRBJ2-1, the complete variable domain is GAGVSQSPSNKVTEKGKDVELRCDPISGHTALYWYRQSLGQGLEFLIYFQGNSAPDKSGLPSDRFSAERTGGSVSTLTIQRTQQEDSAVYLCASSSESTLSYNEQFFGPGTRLTVL.

This sequence joins TRBV6-1 and TRBJ2-5, with D possibly matching TRBD1 (6 bases). CDR1 is MNHNS, CDR2 SASEGT, per germline. The CDR3 is 14 residues long. The germline V and J ends were trimmed by 6 bases and 4 bases, with 15 bases remaining between them. The CDR3 spells CASRRTGTAETQYF. The CDR3, as DNA: TGTGCCAGCAGACGAACAGGGACCGCAGAGACCCAGTACTTC.

The gene calls are TRBV7-9 and TRBJ1-5, with a possible D match to TRBD1 (5 bases). V dropped 0 bases and J dropped 6 bases, with 12 bases sitting between them. This CDR3 contains 15 residues. The germline CDR1 and CDR2 sequences are SEHNR and FQNEAQ (reference sequence). In DNA form, the CDR3 reads TGTGCCAGCAGCTTAGCGCAGGGCTTAGGTCAGCCCCAGCATTTT. It codes for CASSLAQGLGQPQHF.

The table lists this clonotype with a few counts. This rearrangement joins TRBV27 to TRBJ2-1; weak D call: TRBD1 (6 bases). The V gene lost 3 bases and the J gene lost 10 bases, with 22 bases spanning the gap. The germline CDR1 and CDR2 sequences are MNHEY and SMNVEV (reference sequence). There are 16 residues in the CDR3. CDR3: CASSFLDRFSGLEQFF. The DNA for the CDR3 is TGTGCCAGCAGTTTCCTAGACAGGTTCTCCGGGCTCGAGCAGTTCTTC.

The chain employs TRBV20-1 and TRBJ2-7; a possible D gene is TRBD2 (6 bases). The CDR3 covers 12 residues. The germline CDR1 and CDR2 sequences are DFQATT and SNEGSKA (reference sequence). Trimming removed 5 bases from V and 5 bases from J, with 13 bases in between. For the CDR3, the DNA is TGCAGTGCTGGAACTAGCTTCCACGAGCAGTACTTC. This encodes CSAGTSFHEQYF.

This clonotype was counted between two and nine times. The chain employs TRBV2 and TRBJ1-1; D may be TRBD1 (5 bases). Germline values: CDR1 SNHLY, CDR2 FYNNEI. The germline V and J ends were trimmed by 6 bases and 1 base, with 15 bases remaining between them. This CDR3 contains 15 residues. CDR3 nucleotide sequence: TGTGCCAGCAGACCACCAGGCAGGGCGAACACTGAAGCTTTCTTT. Encoded protein: CASRPPGRANTEAFF. Full variable domain (rest looked up from reference TRBV2 and TRBJ1-1): EPEVTQTPSHQVTQMGQEVILRCVPISNHLYFYWYRQILGQKVEFLVSFYNNEISEKSEIFDDQFSVERPDGSNFTLKIRSTKLEDSAMYFCASRPPGRANTEAFFGQGTRLTVV.

The chain combines TRBV20-1 with TRBJ2-5; TRBD2 matches 8 bases. This CDR3 is built from 14 residues. The junction had 8 bases not matched to a gene; V was cut back by 1 base and J by 7 bases. Looked up from germline, CDR1 is DFQATT and CDR2 is SNEGSKA (reference sequence). CDR3 residues: CSARGVAGGLTQYF. The CDR3 DNA sequence: TGCAGTGCTAGAGGTGTGGCGGGAGGTCTGACCCAGTACTTC.

The gene calls are TRBV7-2 and TRBJ1-5, with 7 bases identical to TRBD1. Germline V gene lookup returns CDR1 SGHTA and CDR2 FQGNSA. The CDR3 length is 15 residues. The V gene end was trimmed by 5 bases and the J gene end by 5 bases; junction bases not matched to a gene: 9. The CDR3 bases are TGTGCCAGCAGCGAGACAGGGTCGAGGTATCAGCCCCAGCATTTT. This gives the protein CASSETGSRYQPQHF.

This clonotype appeared a few times. DNA of the CDR3: TGCGCCAGCAGCCGGACAGGAGTTGTAACTGAAGCTTTCTTT. Its protein product is CASSRTGVVTEAFF. The chain has TRBV4-1 and TRBJ1-1, with TRBD1 identical over 7 bases. Per the germline V gene, CDR1 is MGHRA and CDR2 is YSYEKL. V lost 4 bases and J lost 5; bases outside the gene matches: 7. This CDR3 has 14 amino acids.

The rearrangement joins TRBV6-1 to TRBJ1-5; D gene ambiguous. Trimming cost V 1 base and J 14 bases, with 9 bases left between them. Looked up from germline, CDR1 is MNHNS and CDR2 is SASEGT. There are 11 residues in the CDR3. The CDR3 reads CASSEGPLEHF. Written as DNA, the CDR3 is TGTGCCAGCAGTGAAGGACCGCTCGAGCATTTT.

The chain is built from TRBV12-3 or TRBV12-4 and TRBJ1-1; D is unclear. Trimming took off 3 bases at V and 1 base at J, with 9 bases between the two ends. This CDR3 region has 14 residues. CDR3 DNA: TGTGCCAGCAGTTTTCCAAATTCGAACACTGAAGCTTTCTTT. It codes for CASSFPNSNTEAFF.

This clonotype was recorded only once. The chain employs TRBV7-8 and TRBJ2-1; 7 bases are a match to TRBD1. Germline lookup yields CDR1 SGHVS and CDR2 FQNEAQ. The CDR3 has 14 amino acids. V shed 3 bases and J 3 bases; nucleotides not matched to a gene: 2. The CDR3 DNA reads as TGTGCCAGCAGCTTTCAGGGGGACTACAATGAGCAGTTCTTC. It codes for CASSFQGDYNEQFF.

The chain couples TRBV6-1 to TRBJ1-2, with D hard to call. The germline gives CDR1 MNHNS, CDR2 SASEGT. Deletions cut 6 bases from V and 13 bases from J, with 15 bases between. This CDR3 spans 11 amino acids. The CDR3 reads CASSPRGSLTF. DNA for the CDR3: TGTGCCAGCAGCCCGCGGGGATCACTCACCTTC.

The V call is TRBV7-6, the J call TRBJ1-5, with D unresolved. The V gene's germline CDR1 is SGHVS and CDR2 FNYEAQ. Trimming shortened V by 0 bases and J by 12 bases, and 12 bases separated the two germline ends. CDR3 size: 13 residues. CDR3 sequence reads: CASSLARGGGQHF. The CDR3 nucleotides are TGTGCCAGCAGCTTAGCAAGAGGAGGAGGCCAGCATTTT.

The table lists this clonotype with a few counts. This sequence joins TRBV2 and TRBJ2-3, with TRBD2 matching 12 bases. Germline CDR1 is SNHLY and CDR2 is FYNNEI. The CDR3 consists of 16 residues. Germline trimming cut 2 bases from V and 4 bases from J; bases unmatched to any gene: 4. The DNA of the CDR3 is TGTGCCAGCAGTGAACGGCCTAGCGGGAGGGCAGATACGCAGTATTTT. It specifies CASSERPSGRADTQYF.

This clonotype turned up a few times. The J gene is TRBJ2-1, the V gene TRBV6-2 or TRBV6-3; the D call may be TRBD1 or TRBD2 (5 bases each). In germline, CDR1 is MNHEY, CDR2 SVGEGT. The ends were cut back, 0 bases at V and 10 bases at J, with 19 bases in the middle. This CDR3 contains 16 residues. CDR3 protein: CASSYSARIGTNEQFF. The CDR3 DNA reads as TGTGCCAGCAGTTACTCAGCCCGTATCGGGACCAACGAGCAGTTCTTC.

This rearrangement joins TRBV15 to TRBJ1-1; D remains ambiguous. The CDR3 length is 13 residues. Per germline, CDR1 LNHNV and CDR2 YYDKDF (reference sequence). V was shortened by 3 bases and J by 4 bases, with 9 bases between the two germline ends. The CDR3 nucleotides are TGTGCCACCAGCAGTTGGGGTGCCACTGAAGCTTTCTTT. Residues: CATSSWGATEAFF.

The chain carries TRBV28 and TRBJ1-6; D gene unclear. The V and J ends lost 3 bases and 7 bases respectively, with 10 bases between them. The CDR3 has 14 amino acids. Germline V gives CDR1 MDHEN, CDR2 SYDVKM. CDR3 sequence: CASSLPLTNSPLHF. The CDR3 DNA is TGTGCCAGCAGTTTGCCTCTGACAAATTCACCCCTCCACTTT.